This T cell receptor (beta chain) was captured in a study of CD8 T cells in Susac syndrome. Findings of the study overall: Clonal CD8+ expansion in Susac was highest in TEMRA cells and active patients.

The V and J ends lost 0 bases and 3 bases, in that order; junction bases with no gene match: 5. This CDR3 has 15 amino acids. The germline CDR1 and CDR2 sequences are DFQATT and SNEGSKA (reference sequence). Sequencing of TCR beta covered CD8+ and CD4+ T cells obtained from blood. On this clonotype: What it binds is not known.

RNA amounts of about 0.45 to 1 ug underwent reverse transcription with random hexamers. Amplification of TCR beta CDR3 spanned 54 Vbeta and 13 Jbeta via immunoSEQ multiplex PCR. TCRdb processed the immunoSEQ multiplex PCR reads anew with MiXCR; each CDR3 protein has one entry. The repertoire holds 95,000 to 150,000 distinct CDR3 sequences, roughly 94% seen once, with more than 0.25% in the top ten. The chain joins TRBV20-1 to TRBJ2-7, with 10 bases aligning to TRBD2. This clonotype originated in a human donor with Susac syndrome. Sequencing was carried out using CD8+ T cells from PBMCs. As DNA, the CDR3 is TGCAGTGCTAGAGATTACCTAGCGGGGGACTACGAGCAGTACTTC. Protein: CSARDYLAGDYEQYF.